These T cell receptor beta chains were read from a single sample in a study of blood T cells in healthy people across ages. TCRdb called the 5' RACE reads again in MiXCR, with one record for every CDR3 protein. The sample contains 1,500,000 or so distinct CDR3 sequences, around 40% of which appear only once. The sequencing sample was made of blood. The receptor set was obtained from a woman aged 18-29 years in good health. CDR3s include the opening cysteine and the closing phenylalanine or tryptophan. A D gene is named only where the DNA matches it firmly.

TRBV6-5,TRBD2,CASSPTSGIAETQYF
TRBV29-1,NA,CSGTPGGTDTQYF
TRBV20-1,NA,CSASNGNYGYTF
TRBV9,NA,CASSVAGSSLYEQYF
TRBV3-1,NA,CASSETVTYGYTF
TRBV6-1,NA,CASSEAFGTNVLTF
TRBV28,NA,CASATHTPREQYF
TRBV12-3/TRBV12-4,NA,CASSLRQTYGYTF
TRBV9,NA,CASSVEGRTSTDTQYF
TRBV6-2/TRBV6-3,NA,CASRYWENEQFF
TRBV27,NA,CASSQFRGEPQHF
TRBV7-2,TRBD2,CASSVALARGVDIQYF
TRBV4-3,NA,CASSQLAQSGVRADTQYF
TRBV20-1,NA,CSARKRQEEAFF
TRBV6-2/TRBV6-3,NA,CASRLPGDSYNEQFF
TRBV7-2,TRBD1,CASRSQGQGVGEQYF
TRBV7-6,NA,CASTLGLGGYGYTF
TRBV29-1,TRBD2,CSGEPREATYNEQFF
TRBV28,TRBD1,CASRTQGGNQPQHF
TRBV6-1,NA,CASRGLYGNTIYF
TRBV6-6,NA,CASRAGDYGYTF
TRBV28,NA,CASSLKHALTSSYEQYF
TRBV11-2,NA,CASKNLGAVETQFF
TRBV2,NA,CASSEQIETQYF
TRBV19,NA,CASSIASPTAEQYF
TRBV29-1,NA,CSVARTQGSYGQYF
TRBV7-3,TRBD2,CASSIGLAGYNEQYF
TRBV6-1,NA,CASSGVGDPSYEQYF
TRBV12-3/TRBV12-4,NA,CASSPSQGANYGYTF
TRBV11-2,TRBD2,CASSTRRGGNEQFF
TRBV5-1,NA,CASSFWDVGETQYF
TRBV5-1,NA,CASSPRTTHMNTEAFF
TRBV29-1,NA,CSVDEGVYGYTF
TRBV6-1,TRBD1,CASRSDRAATNEKLFF
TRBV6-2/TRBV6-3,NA,CASSYRAGSQDTQYF
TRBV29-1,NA,CSVEAGTSDTQYF
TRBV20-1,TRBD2,CSARDVASGRFDEQYF
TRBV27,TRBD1,CASRIDRGDKNGYGYTF
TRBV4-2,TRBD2,CASSHTSGRGNEQYF
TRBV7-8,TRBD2,CASSFTSGEQFF
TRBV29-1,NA,CSVLLSRGADYGYTF
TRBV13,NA,CASSLIGVSHTF
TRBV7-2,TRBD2,CASSVLAGLYEQYF
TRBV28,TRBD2,CASSFPQQGVAGDTDTQYF
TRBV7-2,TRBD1,CASSFYRGRDEQYF
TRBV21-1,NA,CASSKAEEPGSGNEQFF
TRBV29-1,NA,CSSTPAADEQFF
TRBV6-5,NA,CASSSPGQVTYSEQYF
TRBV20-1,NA,CSATSAGTTSTDTQYF
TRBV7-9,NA,CASSLTLSTETQYF
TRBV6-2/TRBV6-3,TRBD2,CASTPSGRMYEQFF